Shown below are 16 T cell receptor beta chains from a single sample sequenced in a study of neurological immune-mediated disorders. MiXCR was run by TCRdb on the 5' RACE reads, yielding one entry per CDR3 protein. This sample yields 70,000 to 90,000 distinct CDR3 sequences, of which around 4.6% are seen a single time; around 2.2% belongs to the top ten. The specimen sequenced was PBMCs. The receptors derive from a woman in her 30s with multiple sclerosis.

Many counts were recorded for this clonotype. This chain links TRBV5-1 with TRBJ1-1; TRBD1 might be the D (5 bases). Germline lookup yields CDR1 SGHRS and CDR2 YFSETQ. The CDR3 covers 14 residues. Trimming stripped 0 bases from V and 3 bases from J, with 9 bases between. For the CDR3, the DNA is TGCGCCAGCAGCTTGGTGGGGGGGGACACTGAAGCTTTCTTT. It specifies CASSLVGGDTEAFF.

At least ten counts were recorded for this clonotype. This CDR3 is CASSYPGRGLVTDTQYF. CDR3 DNA sequence: TGTGCCAGCAGTTACCCCGGGAGGGGTCTGGTCACAGATACGCAGTATTTT. The chain employs TRBV6-6 and TRBJ2-3; 8 bases agree with TRBD2. Losses at the gene ends were 2 bases for V and 2 bases for J; bases not matched to a gene: 9. The CDR3 is 17 residues long. Germline V lookup: CDR1 MNHNY, CDR2 SVGAGI (reference sequence).

This clonotype was detected ten times or more. The chain joins TRBV5-1 to TRBJ2-3; D not certain. The CDR3 runs to 15 residues. Germline CDR1 is SGHRS and CDR2 is YFSETQ. The V gene lost 1 base and the J gene lost 1 base, with 10 bases spanning the gap. The CDR3 protein is CASSLSIPGTDTQYF. The CDR3 region has the DNA TGCGCCAGCAGCTTGTCCATCCCGGGCACAGATACGCAGTATTTT. Looking up the rest from reference TRBV5-1 and TRBJ2-3 gives the full variable domain: KAGVTQTPRYLIKTRGQQVTLSCSPISGHRSVSWYQQTPGQGLQFLFEYFSETQRNKGNFPGRFSGRQFSNSRSEMNVSTLELGDSALYLCASSLSIPGTDTQYFGPGTRLTVL.

This clonotype was detected ten times or more. The chain uses TRBV28 and TRBJ2-3, with 9 positions matching TRBD1. CDR3 length: 16 amino acids. Looked up from germline, CDR1 is MDHEN and CDR2 is SYDVKM. V was clipped by 3 bases and J by 2 bases; unmatched bases: 6. CDR3 DNA sequence: TGTGCCAGCAGTTTGGGACAGGGATTTTTCACAGATACGCAGTATTTT. Its translation: CASSLGQGFFTDTQYF. The full variable domain, rest sourced from reference TRBV28 and TRBJ2-3, is DVKVTQSSRYLVKRTGEKVFLECVQDMDHENMFWYRQDPGLGLRLIYFSYDVKMKEKGDIPEGYSVSREKKERFSLILESASTNQTSMYLCASSLGQGFFTDTQYFGPGTRLTVL.

This clonotype is classed as medium-sized (0.01 to 0.1%). The genes are TRBV6-4 and TRBJ2-2; no clear D. Germline V gene sequence: CDR1 MRHNA, CDR2 SNTAGT. This CDR3 is built from 13 residues. The V end lost 2 bases, the J end lost 3 bases, and 4 bases lay between the germline ends. CDR3 residues: CASSDRDTGELFF. In DNA, the CDR3 is TGTGCCAGCAGTGACAGGGACACCGGGGAGCTGTTTTTT.

This clonotype was seen at least ten times. The chain uses TRBV7-3 and TRBJ1-4, with D maybe TRBD1 (5 bases). The CDR3 spans 17 residues. V shed 1 base and J shed 8 bases, with 20 bases lying between them. Germline assignment: CDR1 SGHTA and CDR2 FQGTGA. The CDR3 sequence is CASSLITTGRDREKLFF. CDR3 DNA sequence: TGTGCCAGCAGCTTAATTACGACTGGGAGGGACCGGGAAAAACTGTTTTTT. Combining the CDR3 with reference TRBV7-3 and TRBJ1-4 gives the whole variable domain GAGVSQTPSNKVTEKGKYVELRCDPISGHTALYWYRQSLGQGPEFLIYFQGTGAADDSGLPNDRFFAVRPEGSVSTLKIQRTERGDSAVYLCASSLITTGRDREKLFFGSGTQLSVL.

This clonotype was recorded at least ten times. The rearrangement links TRBV12-3 or TRBV12-4 to TRBJ2-5, with D possibly matching TRBD1 (6 bases). The CDR3 extends over 16 amino acids. Trimming shortened V by 6 bases and J by 7 bases, and 24 bases separated the two germline ends. CDR3 coding DNA: TGTGCCAGCAGCTCATCTGCCGGGACAACGAATCCGACCCAGTACTTC. Translated, it gives CASSSSAGTTNPTQYF.

This clonotype was seen ten or more times. The chain uses TRBV20-1 and TRBJ2-1; 8 nucleotides agree with TRBD2. Losses at the gene ends were 4 bases for V and 0 bases for J; bases not matched to a gene: 11. The CDR3 runs to 17 residues. The germline V gene encodes CDR1 DFQATT and CDR2 SNEGSKA (reference sequence). The CDR3 reads CSAKGVGRGSSYNEQFF. In DNA form, the CDR3 reads TGCAGTGCTAAAGGGGTCGGGAGGGGGAGCTCCTACAATGAGCAGTTCTTC.

A word on this clonotype: This may come from a read error, since a much larger clone is one base off. The chain joins TRBV7-2 to TRBJ1-2; D call uncertain. CDR1 is SGHTA and CDR2 is FQGNSA in the germline V gene. The V gene lost 1 base and the J gene lost 3 bases, with 15 bases spanning the gap. CDR3 size: 16 residues. CDR3 in amino acids: CASSLVAGKGDYGYTF. CDR3 in DNA: TGTGCCAGCAGCTTAGTAGCAGGAAAGGGTGACTATGGCTACACCTTC.

This clonotype has ten or more counts. The chain uses TRBV5-1 and TRBJ2-5; 7 nucleotides agree with TRBD2. The germline V gene has CDR1 SGHRS and CDR2 YFSETQ. Trimming cost V 1 base and J 3 bases; bases outside gene matches: 3. The CDR3 length is 14 residues. CDR3 bases: TGCGCCAGCAGCTTGTTTACTAGCGAAGAGACCCAGTACTTC. Its translation is CASSLFTSEETQYF. The complete variable domain, with remaining parts taken from reference TRBV5-1 and TRBJ2-5, reads KAGVTQTPRYLIKTRGQQVTLSCSPISGHRSVSWYQQTPGQGLQFLFEYFSETQRNKGNFPGRFSGRQFSNSRSEMNVSTLELGDSALYLCASSLFTSEETQYFGPGTRLLVL.

The genes are TRBV20-1 and TRBJ2-7; TRBD2 agrees at 10 bases. V was pared by 3 bases and J by 5 bases, with 4 bases of the junction left unmatched. Germline V gene lookup returns CDR1 DFQATT and CDR2 SNEGSKA (reference sequence). CDR3 size: 13 residues. The CDR3 region has the DNA TGCAGTGCTAGCCCTAGCGGGAGTAACGAGCAGTACTTC. Protein product: CSASPSGSNEQYF.

This clonotype has ten or more counts. The gene calls are TRBV20-1 and TRBJ2-2; D may correspond to TRBD1 or TRBD2 (5 bases each). Germline V lookup: CDR1 DFQATT, CDR2 SNEGSKA (reference sequence). The ends were cut back, 6 bases at V and 5 bases at J, with 19 bases in the middle. The CDR3 contains 15 residues. The DNA for the CDR3 is TGCAGTGCGCCTCACCCAGGGTCGGGGACCGGGGAGCTGTTTTTT. It is translated as CSAPHPGSGTGELFF.

The table lists this clonotype with many counts. The CDR3 loop is CSAPPRTPGGNQPQHF. For the CDR3, the DNA is TGCAGTGCTCCCCCCAGGACTCCCGGAGGCAATCAGCCCCAGCATTTT. The J gene is TRBJ1-5, the V gene TRBV20-1; no definite D call. Germline assignment: CDR1 DFQATT and CDR2 SNEGSKA (reference sequence). Deletions cut 5 bases from V and 2 bases from J, with 19 bases between. The length of the CDR3 is 16 residues.

This clonotype has at least ten counts. The rearrangement uses TRBV29-1 and TRBJ1-2; weak D call: TRBD1 (5 bases). Germline CDR1 is SQVTM and CDR2 is ANQGSEA. The CDR3 covers 16 residues. Trimming took off 0 bases at V and 5 bases at J, with 19 bases between the two ends. CDR3 sequence (DNA): TGCAGCGTTGAAGATCGCATAGCAGGGCTTTTTTATGGCTACACCTTC. It translates to CSVEDRIAGLFYGYTF.

This clonotype was seen only a few times. This rearrangement joins TRBV7-9 to TRBJ2-1; D may match TRBD1 or TRBD2 (5 bases each). Germline loops: CDR1 SEHNR, CDR2 FQNEAQ (reference sequence). The CDR3 is 14 amino acids. Trimming shortened V by 6 bases and J by 2 bases, and 11 bases separated the two germline ends. In DNA form, the CDR3 reads TGTGCCAGCAGATCAGGGAGCACCTACAATGAGCAGTTCTTC. Its translation is CASRSGSTYNEQFF.

Comment on this clonotype: This may stem from a read error, because a much larger clone lies one nucleotide away. The J gene is TRBJ2-5, the V gene TRBV20-1; 8 nucleotides match TRBD1. The CDR3 is 13 amino acids. Germline loops: CDR1 DFQATT, CDR2 SNEGSKA (reference sequence). Unmatched junction bases numbered 6, after V lost 5 bases and J lost 4 bases. CDR3: CSAPDRAPETQYF. DNA of the CDR3: TGCAGTGCTCCGGACAGGGCCCCAGAGACCCAGTACTTC.